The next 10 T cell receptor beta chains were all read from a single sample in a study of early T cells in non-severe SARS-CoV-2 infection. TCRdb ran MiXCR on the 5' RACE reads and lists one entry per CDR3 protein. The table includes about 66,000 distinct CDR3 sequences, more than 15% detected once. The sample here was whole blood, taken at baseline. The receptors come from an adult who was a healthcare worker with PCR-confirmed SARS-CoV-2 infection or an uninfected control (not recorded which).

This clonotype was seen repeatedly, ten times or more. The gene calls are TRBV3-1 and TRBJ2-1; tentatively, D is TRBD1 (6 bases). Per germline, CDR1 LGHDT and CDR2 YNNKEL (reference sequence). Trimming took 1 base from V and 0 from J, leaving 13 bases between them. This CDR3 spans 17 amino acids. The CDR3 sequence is CASSQGTGQSSYNEQFF. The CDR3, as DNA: TGTGCCAGCAGCCAAGGAACAGGGCAAAGCTCCTACAATGAGCAGTTCTTC.

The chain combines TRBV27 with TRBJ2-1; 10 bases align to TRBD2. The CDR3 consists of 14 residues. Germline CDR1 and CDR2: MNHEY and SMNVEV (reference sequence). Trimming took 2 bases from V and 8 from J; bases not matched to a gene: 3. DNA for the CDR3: TGTGCCAGCAGTTTAAGCGGGAGGGGCTATGAGCAGTTCTTC. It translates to CASSLSGRGYEQFF.

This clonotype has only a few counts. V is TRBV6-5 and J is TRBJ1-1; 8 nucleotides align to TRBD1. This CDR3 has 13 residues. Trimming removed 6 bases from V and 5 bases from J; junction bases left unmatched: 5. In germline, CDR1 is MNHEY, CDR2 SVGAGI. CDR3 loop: CASRDRVGTEAFF. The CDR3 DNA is TGTGCCAGCAGGGACAGGGTCGGGACTGAAGCTTTCTTT.

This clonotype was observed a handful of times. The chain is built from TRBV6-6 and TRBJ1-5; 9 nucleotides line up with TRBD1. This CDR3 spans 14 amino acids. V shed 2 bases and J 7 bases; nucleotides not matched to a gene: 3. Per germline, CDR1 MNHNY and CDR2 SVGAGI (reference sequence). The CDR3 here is CASSYGQGRQPQHF. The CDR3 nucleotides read TGTGCCAGCAGTTACGGACAGGGGCGCCAGCCCCAGCATTTT.

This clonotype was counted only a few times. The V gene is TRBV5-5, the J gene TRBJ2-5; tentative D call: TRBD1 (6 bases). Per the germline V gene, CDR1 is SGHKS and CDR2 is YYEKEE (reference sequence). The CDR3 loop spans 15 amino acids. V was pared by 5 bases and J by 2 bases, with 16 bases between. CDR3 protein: CASRVAADRQETQYF. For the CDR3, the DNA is TGTGCCAGCAGAGTCGCGGCGGACAGACAAGAGACCCAGTACTTC.

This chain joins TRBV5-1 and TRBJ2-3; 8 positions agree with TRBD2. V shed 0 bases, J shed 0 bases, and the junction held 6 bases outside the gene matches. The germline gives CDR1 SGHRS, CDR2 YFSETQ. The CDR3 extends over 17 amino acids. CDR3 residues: CASSLGTSHFSTDTQYF. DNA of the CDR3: TGCGCCAGCAGCTTGGGGACTAGCCATTTTAGCACAGATACGCAGTATTTT.

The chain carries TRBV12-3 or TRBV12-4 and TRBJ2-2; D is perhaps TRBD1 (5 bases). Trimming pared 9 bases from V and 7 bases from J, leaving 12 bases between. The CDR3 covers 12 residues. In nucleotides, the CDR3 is TGTGCCAGTAGCAGGGCCGGCGGGGAGCTGTTTTTT. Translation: CASSRAGGELFF.

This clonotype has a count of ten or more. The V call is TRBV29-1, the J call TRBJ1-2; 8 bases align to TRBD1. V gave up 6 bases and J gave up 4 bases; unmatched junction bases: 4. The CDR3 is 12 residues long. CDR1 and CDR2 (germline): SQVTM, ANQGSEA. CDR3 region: CSVIGQGYGYTF. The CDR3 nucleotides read TGCAGCGTGATCGGACAGGGCTATGGCTACACCTTC.

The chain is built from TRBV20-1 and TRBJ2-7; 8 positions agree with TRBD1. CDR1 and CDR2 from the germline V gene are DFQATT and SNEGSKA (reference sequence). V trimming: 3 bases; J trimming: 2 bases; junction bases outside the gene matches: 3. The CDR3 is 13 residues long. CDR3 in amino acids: CSASYRGTYEQYF. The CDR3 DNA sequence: TGCAGTGCTAGCTACAGGGGGACCTACGAGCAGTACTTC.

The CDR3 here is CASSFGTVASYEQYF. CDR3 DNA: TGTGCCAGCAGCTTCGGGACAGTAGCCTCCTACGAGCAGTACTTC. The genes are TRBV12-3 or TRBV12-4 and TRBJ2-7; 7 bases map to TRBD1. There are 15 residues in the CDR3. Trimming cost V 6 bases and J 0 bases; bases outside gene matches: 8.